This entry features one T cell receptor (beta chain) sequence. Its antigen has not been determined. No base quality values were provided; no much bigger clone lies one nucleotide off. This specimen comes from a study of T cell changes during pregnancy in multiple sclerosis (dated by TCRdb to about 2019). Notes on the research overall: The study looked at changes in the T cell repertoire across pregnancy in women with multiple sclerosis.

Libraries came from the immunoSEQ multiplex PCR assay. Imported from immuneACCESS, the table was reduced by TCRdb to in-frame sequences with V and J called. These copies leave out some clones; in studies compared against another copy, an unresolved V gene accounts for under half, and the cause of the remainder is not known. The sample has tens of thousands of clones on record, 85% to 95% of them singletons. Around 0.41% of the sample is taken by the ten largest. Sample: CD4+ T cells from peripheral blood mononuclear cells, taken before pregnancy. The sequence was collected from a female donor with multiple sclerosis, enrolled in a pregnancy study.

The nucleotide sequence reads as follows: TGTGCCAGCAGTGAACGGGTCCTCGCTGAGCAGTTCTTC. Translation gives CASSERVLAEQFF. The chain is encoded by TRBV6-1 joined to TRBJ2-1, with the D gene call left open. At the junction V is shortened by 2 bases and J by 9 bases, with 11 bases in between. The CDR3 runs 13 amino acids, cysteine and phenylalanine included. The CDR3 DNA has 39 bases and is translated from base 1. CDR1 and CDR2, looked up from the germline V gene, are MNHNS and SASEGT.